This T cell receptor (beta chain) came from a study of blood T cell repertoires in COVID-19. Whole-study context: Collection of acute and convalescent COVID-19 samples took place in the United States, Italy and Spain. Sample material is recorded as cDNA or gDNA derived from T cells, B-cell-depleted T cells, or PBMCs.

In the authors' workflow: For nucleated cells, counts were estimated from reference gene primer amplification. The data were produced by immunoSEQ multiplex PCR, yet TCRdb's version contains in-frame clones alone and is incomplete. V, J and clone size are taken as reported in that table, and D and trimming were inferred from the DNA itself. The sample contains roughly 260,000 clones, about 85% of which appear only once. Trimming stripped 3 bases from V and 1 base from J, with 12 bases between. The CDR3 length is 15 residues. In germline, CDR1 is MNHEY, CDR2 SVGAGI. The gene calls are TRBV6-5 and TRBJ1-1, with unresolved D. The source is a man between 60 and 75 years old who had recovered from COVID-19. The specimen was peripheral blood. CDR3 sequence reads: CASSYIGRQNTEAFF. The CDR3 DNA reads as TGTGCCAGCAGTTATATTGGGAGACAGAACACTGAAGCTTTCTTT.